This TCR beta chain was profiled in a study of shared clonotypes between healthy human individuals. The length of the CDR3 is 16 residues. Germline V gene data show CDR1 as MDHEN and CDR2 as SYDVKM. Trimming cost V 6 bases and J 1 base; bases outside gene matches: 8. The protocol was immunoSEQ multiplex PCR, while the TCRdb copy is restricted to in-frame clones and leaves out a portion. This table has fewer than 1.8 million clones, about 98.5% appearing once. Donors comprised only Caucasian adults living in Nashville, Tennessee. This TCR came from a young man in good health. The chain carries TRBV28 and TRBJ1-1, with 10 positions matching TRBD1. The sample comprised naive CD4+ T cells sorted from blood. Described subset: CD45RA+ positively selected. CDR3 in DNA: TGTGCCAGCAGCGTCCCGGGACAGGGGCGGAACACTGAAGCTTTCTTT. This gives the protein CASSVPGQGRNTEAFF. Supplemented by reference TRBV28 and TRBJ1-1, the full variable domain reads DVKVTQSSRYLVKRTGEKVFLECVQDMDHENMFWYRQDPGLGLRLIYFSYDVKMKEKGDIPEGYSVSREKKERFSLILESASTNQTSMYLCASSVPGQGRNTEAFFGQGTRLTVV.